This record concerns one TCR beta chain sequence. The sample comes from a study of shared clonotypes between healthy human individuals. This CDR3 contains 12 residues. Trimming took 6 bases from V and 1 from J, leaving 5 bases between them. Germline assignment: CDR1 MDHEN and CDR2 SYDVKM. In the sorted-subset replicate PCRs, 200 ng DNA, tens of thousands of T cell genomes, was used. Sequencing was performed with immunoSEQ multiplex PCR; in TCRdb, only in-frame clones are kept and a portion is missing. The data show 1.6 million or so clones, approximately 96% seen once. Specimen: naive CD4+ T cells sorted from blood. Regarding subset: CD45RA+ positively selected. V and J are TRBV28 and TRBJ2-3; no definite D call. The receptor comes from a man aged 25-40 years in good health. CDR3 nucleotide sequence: TGTGCCAGCAGAAGGGGCACAGATACGCAGTATTTT. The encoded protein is CASRRGTDTQYF.